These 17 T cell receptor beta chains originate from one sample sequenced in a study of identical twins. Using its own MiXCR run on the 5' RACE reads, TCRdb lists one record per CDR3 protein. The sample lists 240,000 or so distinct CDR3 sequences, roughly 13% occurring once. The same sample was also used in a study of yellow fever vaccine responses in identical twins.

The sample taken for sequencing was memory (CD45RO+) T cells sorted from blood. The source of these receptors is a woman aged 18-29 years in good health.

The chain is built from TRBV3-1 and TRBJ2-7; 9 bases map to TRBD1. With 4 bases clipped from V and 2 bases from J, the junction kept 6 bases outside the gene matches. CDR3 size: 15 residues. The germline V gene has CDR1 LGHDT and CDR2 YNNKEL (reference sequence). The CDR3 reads CASSPGGTGPYEQYF. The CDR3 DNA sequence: TGTGCCAGCAGCCCAGGCGGGACAGGGCCCTACGAGCAGTACTTC.

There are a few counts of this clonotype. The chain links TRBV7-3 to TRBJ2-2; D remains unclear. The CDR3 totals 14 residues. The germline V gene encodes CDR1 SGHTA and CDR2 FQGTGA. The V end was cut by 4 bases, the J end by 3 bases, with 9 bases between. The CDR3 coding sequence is TGTGCCAGCAGCTACACTTCGGACACCGGGGAGCTGTTTTTT. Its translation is CASSYTSDTGELFF. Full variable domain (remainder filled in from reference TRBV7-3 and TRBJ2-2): GAGVSQTPSNKVTEKGKYVELRCDPISGHTALYWYRQSLGQGPEFLIYFQGTGAADDSGLPNDRFFAVRPEGSVSTLKIQRTERGDSAVYLCASSYTSDTGELFFGEGSRLTVL.

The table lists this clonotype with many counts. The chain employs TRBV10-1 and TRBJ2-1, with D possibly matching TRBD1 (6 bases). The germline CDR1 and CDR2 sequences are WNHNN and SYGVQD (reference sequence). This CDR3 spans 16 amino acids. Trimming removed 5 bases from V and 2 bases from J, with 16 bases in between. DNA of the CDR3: TGCGCCAGCAGTTCCCAGGTGGCAGGGGCCTACAATGAGCAGTTCTTC. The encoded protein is CASSSQVAGAYNEQFF.

The DNA of the CDR3 is TGTGCCAGCAGCCAACTCCCGGGGGCCTCCTACGAGCAGTACTTC. Translating it yields CASSQLPGASYEQYF. V and J are TRBV4-2 and TRBJ2-7, with D perhaps given as TRBD1 or TRBD2 (6 bases each). CDR3 length: 15 amino acids. V was cut by 2 bases and J by 0 bases, with 11 bases left in between. Germline V lookup: CDR1 LGHNA, CDR2 YNFKEQ.

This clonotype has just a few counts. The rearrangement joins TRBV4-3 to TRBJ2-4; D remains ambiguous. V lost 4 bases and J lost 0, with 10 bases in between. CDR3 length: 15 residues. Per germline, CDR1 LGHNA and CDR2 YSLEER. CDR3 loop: CASSPDGLAKNIQYF. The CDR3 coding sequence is TGCGCCAGCAGCCCCGACGGTTTAGCCAAAAACATTCAGTACTTC.

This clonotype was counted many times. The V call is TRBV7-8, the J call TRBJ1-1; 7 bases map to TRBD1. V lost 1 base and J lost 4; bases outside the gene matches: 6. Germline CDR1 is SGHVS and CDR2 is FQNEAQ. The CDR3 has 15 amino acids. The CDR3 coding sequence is TGTGCCAGCAGCTTAGTTCAGGGGGGCCGCACTGAAGCTTTCTTT. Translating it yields CASSLVQGGRTEAFF.

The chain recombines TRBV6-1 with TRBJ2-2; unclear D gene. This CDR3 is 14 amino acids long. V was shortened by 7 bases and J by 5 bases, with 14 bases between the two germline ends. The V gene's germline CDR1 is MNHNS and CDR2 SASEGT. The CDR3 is CASNGLLGTGELFF. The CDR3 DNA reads TGTGCCAGCAATGGTCTTCTCGGGACCGGGGAGCTGTTTTTT.

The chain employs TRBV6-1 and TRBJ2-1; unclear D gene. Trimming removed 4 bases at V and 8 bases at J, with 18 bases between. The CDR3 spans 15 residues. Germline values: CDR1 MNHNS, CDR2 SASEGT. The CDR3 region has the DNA TGTGCCAGCAGTGGCGACCGCGGACCCCCCCATGAGCAGTTCTTC. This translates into CASSGDRGPPHEQFF.

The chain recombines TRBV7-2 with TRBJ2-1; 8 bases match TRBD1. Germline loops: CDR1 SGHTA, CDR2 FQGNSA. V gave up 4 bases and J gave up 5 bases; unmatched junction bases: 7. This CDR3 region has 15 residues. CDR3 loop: CASSSQGEPDNEQFF. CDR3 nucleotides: TGTGCCAGCAGCTCACAGGGGGAACCCGACAATGAGCAGTTCTTC.

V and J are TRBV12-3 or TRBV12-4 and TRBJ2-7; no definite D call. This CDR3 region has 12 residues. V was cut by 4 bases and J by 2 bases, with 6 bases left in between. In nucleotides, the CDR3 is TGTGCCAGCAGTTCCTATACCTACGAGCAGTACTTC. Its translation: CASSSYTYEQYF.

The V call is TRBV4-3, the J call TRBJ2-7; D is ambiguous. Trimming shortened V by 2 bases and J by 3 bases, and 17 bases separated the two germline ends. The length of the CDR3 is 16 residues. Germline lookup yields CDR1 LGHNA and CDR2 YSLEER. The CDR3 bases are TGCGCCAGCAGCCAATCTTACCCCCAGACCCACTACGAGCAGTACTTC. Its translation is CASSQSYPQTHYEQYF.

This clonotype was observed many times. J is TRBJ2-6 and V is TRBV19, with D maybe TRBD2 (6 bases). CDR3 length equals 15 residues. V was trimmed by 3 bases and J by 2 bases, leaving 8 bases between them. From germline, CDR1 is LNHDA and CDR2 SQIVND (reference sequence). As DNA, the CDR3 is TGTGCCAGTAGTATTGGAGGGACTGGGGCCAACGTCCTGACTTTC. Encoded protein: CASSIGGTGANVLTF.

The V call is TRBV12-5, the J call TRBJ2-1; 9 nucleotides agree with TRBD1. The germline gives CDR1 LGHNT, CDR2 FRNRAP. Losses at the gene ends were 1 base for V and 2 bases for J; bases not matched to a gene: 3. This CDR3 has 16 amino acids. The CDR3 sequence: CASGLGQGGPYNEQFF. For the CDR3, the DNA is TGTGCTAGTGGTTTGGGACAGGGGGGCCCCTACAATGAGCAGTTCTTC.

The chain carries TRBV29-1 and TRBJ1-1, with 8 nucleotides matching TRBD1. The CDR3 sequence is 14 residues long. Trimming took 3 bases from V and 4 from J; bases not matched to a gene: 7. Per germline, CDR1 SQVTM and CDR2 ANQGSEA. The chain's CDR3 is CSVERTGRITEAFF. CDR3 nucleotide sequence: TGCAGCGTTGAGCGGACAGGGAGAATCACTGAAGCTTTCTTT.

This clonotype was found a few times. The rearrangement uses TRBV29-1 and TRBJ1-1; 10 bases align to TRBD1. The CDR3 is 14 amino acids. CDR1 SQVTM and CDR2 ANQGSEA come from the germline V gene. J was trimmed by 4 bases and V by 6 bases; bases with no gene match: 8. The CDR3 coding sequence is TGCAGCGTCCCGGAGGGACAGGGGTCCACTGAAGCTTTCTTT. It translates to CSVPEGQGSTEAFF. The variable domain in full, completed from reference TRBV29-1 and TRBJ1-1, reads SAVISQKPSRDICQRGTSLTIQCQVDSQVTMMFWYRQQPGQSLTLIATANQGSEATYESGFVIDKFPISRPNLTFSTLTVSNMSPEDSSIYLCSVPEGQGSTEAFFGQGTRLTVV.

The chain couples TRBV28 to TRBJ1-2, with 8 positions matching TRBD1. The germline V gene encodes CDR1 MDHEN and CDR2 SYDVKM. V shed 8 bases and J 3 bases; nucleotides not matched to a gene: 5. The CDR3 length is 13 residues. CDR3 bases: TGTGCCAGCCGGACAGGGACGGACTATGGCTACACCTTC. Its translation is CASRTGTDYGYTF.

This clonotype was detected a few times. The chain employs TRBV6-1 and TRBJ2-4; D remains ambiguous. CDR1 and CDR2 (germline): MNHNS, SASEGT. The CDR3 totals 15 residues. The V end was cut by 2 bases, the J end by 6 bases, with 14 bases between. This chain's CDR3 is CASSERIVSGNIQYF. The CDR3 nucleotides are TGTGCCAGCAGTGAACGAATCGTGTCAGGAAACATTCAGTACTTC.